Included here is one T cell receptor (beta chain) sequence, with context. The CDR3 end shows no conserved phenylalanine or tryptophan, and so a read error is likely. Germline V gene sequence: CDR1 LNHNV, CDR2 YYDKDF (reference sequence). Trimming left V 4 bases short and J 8 bases short, with 15 bases between. The CDR3 spans 14 residues. Sequenced patients had shown CD8+CD57+ cell expansion by flow cytometry. This specimen belongs to a study of CD8+CD57+ T cells in acquired aplastic anemia. Genomic DNA templated the TCR beta VDJ and CDR3 profiling. Via MiXCR, TCRdb re-called the reads, giving one row per CDR3 protein. This repertoire shows about 98,000 distinct CDR3 sequences, 55% to 80% found once; its top ten account for less than 75%.

The TCR comes from a human donor with aplastic anemia. The sample taken for sequencing was sorted CD4+, CD8+, or CD8+CD57+ T cells (not recorded which) from PBMCs. V and J are TRBV15 and TRBJ2-1; D is unclear. CDR3 residues: CATSTAARVDEQFL. In DNA, the CDR3 is TGTGCCACCAGCACCGCGGCAAGGGTCGATGAGCAGTTCTTA.